Listed here are 3 T cell receptor beta chains from one sample, sequenced in a study of blood T cell repertoires in COVID-19. Assay used: immunoSEQ multiplex PCR; TCRdb lists only in-frame clones, some missing. The sample lists about 73,000 clones; 84% were seen once. The sequenced sample was peripheral blood. Receptor source: a human donor in a cohort sampled during active COVID-19.

This chain uses TRBV6-5 with TRBJ2-7; a possible D gene is TRBD2 (6 bases). V shed 6 bases and J shed 7 bases, with 16 bases lying between them. The CDR3 covers 13 residues. Germline V gene lookup returns CDR1 MNHEY and CDR2 SVGAGI. The chain's CDR3 is CASRAGTSLEQYF. The CDR3 DNA follows: TGTGCCAGCAGGGCCGGGACTTCACTGGAGCAGTACTTC.

This chain connects TRBV21-1 to TRBJ2-2; the D call in the table, TRBD2, was not verified against the DNA. TRBV21-1 is marked as a pseudogene. The CDR3 loop spans 21 amino acids. CDR3 in DNA: TGTGCCAGCAGTCTGAATACTCCGGGACTAGCGGGGGGGCTGAACACCGGGGAGCTGTTTTTT. This translates into CASSLNTPGLAGGLNTGELFF.

This chain uses TRBV9 with TRBJ2-7; 7 bases fit TRBD2. CDR1 SGDLS and CDR2 YYNGEE come from the germline V gene. Unmatched junction bases numbered 9, after V lost 4 bases and J lost 5 bases. The CDR3 spans 14 residues. In DNA, the CDR3 is TGTGCCAGCAGCACGACGACTAGCAGGGACGAGCAGTACTTC. Its protein is CASSTTTSRDEQYF.